The sequence of this T cell receptor (beta chain) was determined in a study of early T cells in non-severe SARS-CoV-2 infection. MiXCR, run by TCRdb on the 5' RACE reads, gives a single entry per CDR3 protein. Among about 64,000 distinct CDR3 sequences listed, less than 15% were seen once. The CDR3 is 14 residues long. V lost 5 bases, J lost 3 bases, and 4 bases stayed unmatched. The germline gives CDR1 SGHTA, CDR2 FQGNSA. This clonotype turned up a few times. The chain has TRBV7-2 and TRBJ2-7; 10 nucleotides line up with TRBD2. This receptor was taken from an adult who was a healthcare worker with PCR-confirmed SARS-CoV-2 infection or an uninfected control (not recorded which). The sequenced sample consisted of whole blood. CDR3 in DNA: TGTGCCAGCAGCCCTAGCGGGGGTAACTACGAGCAGTACTTC. As protein: CASSPSGGNYEQYF.